These 2 T cell receptor beta chains were all obtained from the same sample, sequenced in a study of Tregs in tolerant kidney transplant recipients. The antigens for these receptors are not known. TCRdb's table, derived via immunoSEQ multiplex PCR, lists solely in-frame clones and lacks some. This repertoire shows about 44,000 clones, about 95% found once; its top ten account for more than 0.35%. The sample comprised Tregs from blood cultured with allogeneic cells. The receptors were gathered from a human donor in good health.

V and J are TRBV10-3 and TRBJ2-2; TRBD1 might be the D (6 bases). The CDR3 contains 14 residues. Trimming removed 6 bases from V and 7 bases from J, with 15 bases in between. Germline-derived CDR1 and CDR2 are ENHRY and SYGVKD. The CDR3 coding sequence is TGTGCCATCAGCCCTTTACAGGGAATCGGGGAGCTGTTTTTT. This encodes CAISPLQGIGELFF.

The CDR3, as DNA: TGTGCCAGCAGCGTAGAAGGGACAAGAGAGACCCAGTACTTC. Protein: CASSVEGTRETQYF. This rearrangement joins TRBV9 to TRBJ2-5; a weak D match, TRBD1 (6 bases). The germline V gene has CDR1 SGDLS and CDR2 YYNGEE. The V end was cut by 0 bases, the J end by 4 bases, with 10 bases between. The CDR3 runs to 14 residues.